The 5 T cell receptor beta chains below were found in one sample sequenced in a study of blood T cell repertoires in COVID-19. TCRdb's copy holds only in-frame clones and misses some; the assay was immunoSEQ multiplex PCR. The table lists around 190,000 clones, more than 80% of them singletons. Sequencing was done on a sample of peripheral blood. The receptor set was obtained from a woman between 40 and 55 years old with COVID-19, enrolled during active disease.

This rearrangement joins TRBV6-6 to TRBJ2-7; TRBD2 is a possible D gene (6 bases). V lost 5 bases to trimming and J lost 7 bases, with 12 bases between them. There are 12 residues in the CDR3. CDR1 is MNHNY and CDR2 is SVGAGI in the germline V gene (reference sequence). Written as DNA, the CDR3 is TGTGCCAGCAGTCACCTTGGGGGGGAGCAGTACTTC. It is translated as CASSHLGGEQYF.

The chain uses TRBV19 and TRBJ1-5, with 9 bases that match TRBD1. After removal of 6 bases from V and 4 bases from J, the junction contained 7 bases not matched to a gene. The CDR3 contains 15 residues. CDR1 and CDR2 (germline): LNHDA, SQIVND (reference sequence). The CDR3, as DNA: TGTGCCAGTAGCCGTTTTGGGACAGGGAATCAGCCCCAGCATTTT. This encodes CASSRFGTGNQPQHF.

This chain uses TRBV2 with TRBJ2-6, with 9 nucleotides matching TRBD1. CDR3 length equals 15 residues. V lost 9 bases and J lost 2; bases outside the gene matches: 5. Germline loops: CDR1 SNHLY, CDR2 FYNNEI. The CDR3 sequence is CASRTGETGANVLTF. CDR3 coding DNA: TGTGCCAGTCGGACAGGGGAGACTGGGGCCAACGTCCTGACTTTC.

This chain links TRBV19 with TRBJ2-1; 13 bases are a match to TRBD2. CDR1 is LNHDA and CDR2 is SQIVND in the germline V gene (reference sequence). V shed 6 bases, J shed 9 bases, and the junction held 8 bases outside the gene matches. The CDR3 spans 15 residues. The CDR3 is CASSSGLAGVVEQFF. DNA of the CDR3: TGTGCCAGTAGCAGCGGACTAGCGGGAGTAGTTGAGCAGTTCTTC.

V and J are TRBV14 and TRBJ2-6; 9 bases match TRBD1. The CDR3 is 19 residues long. Germline V gene sequence: CDR1 SGHDN, CDR2 FVKESK. V dropped 0 bases and J dropped 3; count of bases not matched to a gene: 9. The CDR3 nucleotides read TGTGCCAGCAGCCAAGATAGACACAGGGGGCGGAATGGGGCCAACGTCCTGACTTTC. Translated: CASSQDRHRGRNGANVLTF.